Each of the 24 T cell receptor beta chains below was sequenced from the same sample in a study of blood T cell repertoires in COVID-19. The method was immunoSEQ multiplex PCR; TCRdb's version includes in-frame clones alone and lacks a portion of them. The sample lists roughly 150,000 clones; about nine tenths were seen once. Sequenced sample: peripheral blood. Receptors were obtained from a human donor in a cohort sampled during active COVID-19.

Written as DNA, the CDR3 is TGCAGCGTTGCGACTGCCTATGGCTACACCTTC. This gives the protein CSVATAYGYTF. V and J are TRBV29-1 and TRBJ1-2; no firm D call. Germline loops: CDR1 SQVTM, CDR2 ANQGSEA. CDR3 length: 11 amino acids. The V end lost 4 bases, the J end lost 4 bases, and 7 bases lay between the germline ends.

This clone has a single count. The V and J genes are TRBV9 and TRBJ2-2, with D uncertain. The CDR3 covers 12 residues. V dropped 0 bases and J dropped 6 bases, with 3 bases sitting between them. Germline-derived CDR1 and CDR2 are SGDLS and YYNGEE. CDR3 sequence reads: CASSVEPGELFF. The CDR3 DNA is TGTGCCAGCAGCGTAGAGCCCGGGGAGCTGTTTTTT. Filled out from reference TRBV9 and TRBJ2-2, the complete variable domain reads DSGVTQTPKHLITATGQRVTLRCSPRSGDLSVYWYQQSLDQGLQFLIQYYNGEERAKGNILERFSAQQFPDLHSELNLSSLELGDSALYFCASSVEPGELFFGEGSRLTVL.

V is TRBV27 and J is TRBJ1-2; the match to TRBD1 covers 9 bases. J lost 6 bases, V lost 5 bases, and 7 bases had no gene match. CDR3 length equals 14 residues. CDR1 MNHEY and CDR2 SMNVEV come from the germline V gene (reference sequence). The CDR3 here is CASSISGQGHGYTF. The CDR3 DNA sequence: TGTGCCAGCAGTATCTCGGGACAGGGACATGGCTACACCTTC.

The genes are TRBV10-3 and TRBJ1-5; the match to TRBD1 covers 12 bases. Trimming took 6 bases from V and 11 from J; bases not matched to a gene: 8. This CDR3 is built from 14 residues. Germline V gene sequence: CDR1 ENHRY, CDR2 SYGVKD. Here the CDR3 DNA reads TGTGCCATCAGCCAGGGACAGGGGGCCGCAGCCCAGCATTTT. Translation: CAISQGQGAAAQHF.

This clone came up once. The chain combines TRBV3-1 (or the pseudogene TRBV3-2) with TRBJ2-1; D perhaps matches TRBD1 (6 bases). Germline V gene lookup returns CDR1 LGHDT and CDR2 YNNKEL (reference sequence). With 1 base removed from V and 14 bases from J, the gap between germline ends came to 9 bases. The CDR3 loop spans 11 amino acids. The CDR3 DNA is TGTGCCAGCAGCCAAGTCGAGGGGGAGTTCTTC. This codes for CASSQVEGEFF.

The V gene is TRBV5-4, the J gene TRBJ2-3, with 10 bases lining up with TRBD1. CDR3 length: 18 residues. V shed 1 base and J 5 bases; nucleotides not matched to a gene: 13. Germline CDR1 reads SGHNT; CDR2 reads YYREEE (reference sequence). CDR3 sequence reads: CASSLILGLGTGEDTQYF. The CDR3 DNA reads as TGTGCCAGCAGCTTGATTCTCGGGCTAGGGACAGGGGAAGATACGCAGTATTTT.

The J gene is TRBJ1-1, the V gene TRBV7-2; tentative D call: TRBD1 (6 bases). This CDR3 is built from 14 residues. V lost 4 bases and J lost 3, with 12 bases in between. The germline gives CDR1 SGHTA, CDR2 FQGNSA. CDR3 nucleotide sequence: TGTGCCAGCAGCTCACGCCAGGGGTACACTGAAGCTTTCTTT. It translates to CASSSRQGYTEAFF.

CDR3 protein: CASSPRLSGGLSTDTQYF. CDR3 DNA: TGTGCCAGCTCACCTCGACTAAGCGGGGGGCTGAGCACAGATACGCAGTATTTT. V gene TRBV18 combines with J gene TRBJ2-3; TRBD2 matches 9 bases. Losses at the gene ends were 3 bases for V and 0 bases for J; bases not matched to a gene: 10. The CDR3 is 18 residues long. Germline CDR1 KGHSH, CDR2 LQKENI. Full variable domain (outside the CDR3, taken from reference TRBV18 and TRBJ2-3): NAGVMQNPRHLVRRRGQEARLRCSPMKGHSHVYWYRQLPEEGLKFMVYLQKENIIDESGMPKERFSAEFPKEGPSILRIQQVVRGDSAAYFCASSPRLSGGLSTDTQYFGPGTRLTVL.

This chain connects TRBV19 to TRBJ1-5; 7 bases match TRBD1. With V trimmed by 4 bases and J by 5 bases, 8 bases remained unmatched. This CDR3 spans 15 amino acids. CDR1 and CDR2 from the germline V gene are LNHDA and SQIVND (reference sequence). The CDR3 protein is CASSKGTAFDQPQHF. As DNA, the CDR3 is TGTGCCAGTAGTAAGGGGACAGCTTTCGATCAGCCCCAGCATTTT.

V usage is TRBV18 and J usage is TRBJ2-2; TRBD1 matches 8 bases. CDR1 KGHSH and CDR2 LQKENI come from the germline V gene. With 3 bases clipped from V and 1 base from J, the junction kept 4 bases outside the gene matches. The CDR3 length is 16 residues. CDR3 residues: CASSPTGTGNTGELFF. The CDR3 DNA reads as TGTGCCAGCTCACCCACCGGGACAGGGAACACCGGGGAGCTGTTTTTT.

DNA for the CDR3: TGTGCCAGCAGTCCCCAGATCCGCTCCTACAATGAGCAGTTCTTC. Translated, it gives CASSPQIRSYNEQFF. The chain recombines TRBV6-5 with TRBJ2-1; D is unclear. The CDR3 length is 15 residues. Germline values: CDR1 MNHEY, CDR2 SVGAGI. Trimming stripped 5 bases from V and 0 bases from J, with 11 bases between.

In its sample, this clone was seen once. The V call is TRBV5-8, the J call TRBJ2-3; possibly TRBD2 for D (7 bases). The germline V gene has CDR1 SGHTS and CDR2 YDEGEE. Trimming took 2 bases from V and 7 from J, leaving 17 bases between them. The CDR3 totals 15 residues. The CDR3, as DNA: TGTGCCAGCAGCTTACGGGGGGCGGCACAGAATACGCAGTATTTT. It yields the protein CASSLRGAAQNTQYF. The full variable domain, completed using reference TRBV5-8 and TRBJ2-3, is EAGVTQSPTHLIKTRGQQATLRCSPISGHTSVYWYQQALGLGLQFLLWYDEGEERNRGNFPPRFSGRQFPNYSSELNVNALELEDSALYLCASSLRGAAQNTQYFGPGTRLTVL.

The V call is TRBV7-6, the J call TRBJ1-1; 10 positions agree with TRBD1. Germline CDR1 and CDR2: SGHVS and FNYEAQ. J gave up 10 bases and V 5 bases, and 4 bases lay outside the gene matches. The length of the CDR3 is 12 residues. The CDR3 here is CASSMTGGSAFF. Written as DNA, the CDR3 is TGTGCCAGCAGCATGACAGGGGGCTCAGCTTTCTTT.

The chain has TRBV5-4 and TRBJ1-2; 10 bases are a match to TRBD1. Germline V gene sequence: CDR1 SGHNT, CDR2 YYREEE (reference sequence). V shed 4 bases and J 8 bases; nucleotides not matched to a gene: 2. CDR3 length equals 12 residues. As DNA, the CDR3 is TGTGCCAGCAGCCAGGACAGGGGGGGCTACACCTTC. It specifies CASSQDRGGYTF.

This sequence joins TRBV7-3 and TRBJ2-7; 12 bases align to TRBD1. The CDR3 length is 17 residues. The V segment lost 7 bases and the J segment 2 bases; nucleotides outside the gene matches: 12. Per the germline V gene, CDR1 is SGHTA and CDR2 is FQGTGA. In DNA, the CDR3 is TGTGCCAGCAACAGGGACTCCGGGACAGGGGGCACCTACGAGCAGTACTTC. The encoded protein is CASNRDSGTGGTYEQYF.

The chain links TRBV9 to TRBJ2-7, with a tentative D call TRBD2 (5 bases). Trimming stripped 0 bases from V and 1 base from J, with 11 bases between. The CDR3 is 15 amino acids. Germline V gene data show CDR1 as SGDLS and CDR2 as YYNGEE. CDR3 bases: TGTGCCAGCAGCGTAGCAGCGGCCTCGTCCTACGAGCAGTACTTC. Amino acid sequence: CASSVAAASSYEQYF.

The CDR3 nucleotides read TGTGCCAGCAGCCTCCTGACAGGGAGTGATGGCTACACCTTC. Encoded protein: CASSLLTGSDGYTF. The J gene is TRBJ1-2, the V gene TRBV3-1 (or the pseudogene TRBV3-2), with 7 bases fitting TRBD1. The J segment lost 6 bases and the V segment lost 4 bases, leaving 8 bases of the junction unmatched. This CDR3 is built from 14 residues. Germline V gene sequence: CDR1 LGHDT, CDR2 YNNKEL (reference sequence).

The J gene is TRBJ1-2, the V gene TRBV4-1, with D perhaps matching TRBD1 (5 bases). Deletions cut 5 bases from V and 2 bases from J, with 9 bases between. From germline, CDR1 is MGHRA and CDR2 YSYEKL. CDR3 length: 13 amino acids. For the CDR3, the DNA is TGCGCCAGCAGCTCCGGACAAAACTATGGCTACACCTTC. Its translation is CASSSGQNYGYTF.

This chain links TRBV2 with TRBJ2-3; 7 bases agree with TRBD2. This CDR3 is built from 12 residues. CDR1 is SNHLY, CDR2 FYNNEI, per germline. The junction had 2 bases not matched to a gene; V was cut back by 2 bases and J by 9 bases. CDR3 sequence: CASSELRGTQYF. The CDR3 DNA reads TGTGCCAGCAGTGAATTGCGGGGGACGCAGTATTTT.

The rearrangement links TRBV27 to TRBJ2-7, with 9 bases aligning to TRBD1. The CDR3 length is 13 residues. From germline, CDR1 is MNHEY and CDR2 SMNVEV (reference sequence). V was clipped by 5 bases and J by 5 bases; unmatched bases: 4. This chain's CDR3 is CASSRTGAHEQYF. The CDR3 nucleotides read TGTGCCAGCAGTAGGACAGGGGCCCACGAGCAGTACTTC.

The rearrangement joins TRBV4-1 to TRBJ2-7, with a tentative D call TRBD2 (6 bases). CDR1 is MGHRA, CDR2 YSYEKL, per germline. The V end lost 1 base, the J end lost 2 bases, and 6 bases lay between the germline ends. The CDR3 sequence is 13 residues long. CDR3 protein: CASSQGEAYEQYF. The DNA for the CDR3 is TGCGCCAGCAGCCAAGGGGAGGCCTACGAGCAGTACTTC.

The chain joins TRBV5-8 to TRBJ2-1; D possibly corresponds to TRBD1 (6 bases). The CDR3 runs to 15 residues. The V gene lost 0 bases and the J gene lost 4 bases, with 11 bases spanning the gap. Germline lookup yields CDR1 SGHTS and CDR2 YDEGEE. Here the CDR3 reads CASSLGGGPYNEQFF. The CDR3 bases are TGTGCCAGCAGCTTGGGTGGGGGCCCATACAATGAGCAGTTCTTC.

V is TRBV5-6 and J is TRBJ2-7; 7 nucleotides line up with TRBD1. J was trimmed by 4 bases and V by 4 bases; bases with no gene match: 11. Germline V gene lookup returns CDR1 SGHDT and CDR2 YYEEEE. CDR3 length equals 15 residues. CDR3 loop: CASSSPRDRYYEQYF. The CDR3 DNA sequence: TGTGCCAGCAGCAGCCCCCGGGACAGATATTACGAGCAGTACTTC.

This clone was seen only once. V is TRBV6-2 or TRBV6-3 and J is TRBJ2-7; unclear D gene. Deletions cut 0 bases from V and 4 bases from J, with 4 bases between. The germline V gene encodes CDR1 MNHEY and CDR2 SVGEGT. This CDR3 region has 12 residues. The CDR3 loop reads CASSYSTYEQYF. In DNA form, the CDR3 reads TGTGCCAGCAGTTACTCCACATACGAGCAGTACTTC.